This TCR beta chain was retrieved from a study of blood T cell repertoires in COVID-19 (dated by TCRdb to the early 2020s). At the level of the whole study: Samples covering the acute and convalescent phases of COVID-19 were provided by collaborators in the United States, Italy and Spain. The prospective study material was composed of cDNA or gDNA derived from T cells, B-cell-depleted T cells, or PBMCs. Subjects who had been exposed to COVID-19, were actively infected with it, or had recovered from it provided the deeply sampled blood TCRbeta repertoires that made up the dataset. The repertoires were released in a freely available public database intended as a resource for research on the immune response to SARS-CoV-2. Samples were obtained from the ongoing ImmuneRACE study (first 160 participants) and from over 1,000 subjects provided by 6 global collaborators. The sample metadata nearly always contained a de-identified subject ID, COVID-19 status, age in years and sex. Where available, HLA class I and class II types were taken from metadata supplied by the sample provider and were not determined by assay-based typing.

What the work shows at the level of the full study, not this receptor alone: The amount of clinical and demographic metadata varied by source and participant and was provided uncurated.

There are 13 amino acids in the CDR3, from cysteine to phenylalanine inclusive. Only CDR3 DNA is held: 39 bases, read in frame from base 1. Relative to germline, V is 5 bases shorter and J is 7 bases shorter, with 11 bases between their ends. From the germline V gene, CDR1 is SGHTA and CDR2 is FQGNSA. Each collaborating institution followed its own protocols to collect whole blood in K2EDTA tubes. For TCRbeta analysis, collaborators shipped samples in one of three forms: frozen whole blood, isolated PBMCs, or DNA extracted from either of those sample types. TCRbeta CDR3 regions were amplified from genomic DNA using the immunoSEQ Assay, a bias-controlled multiplex PCR. In the authors' own workflow: The number of nucleated cells in each sample was estimated by amplification of reference gene primers within the assay. To quantify the absolute abundance of each unique TCRbeta CDR3 rearrangement, sequence reads were collapsed and filtered. For each sample, productive Simpson clonality was calculated by taking the square root of Simpson's diversity index across productive rearrangements. Entries here come from immuneACCESS through TCRdb and include only in-frame sequences with V and J called. Some clones fail to appear in such tables; in the studies checked, an unresolved V gene covers under half of the shortfall, and the cause of the remainder is unknown. V, J and clone size are taken as reported in that table, and D and trimming were inferred from the DNA itself. The sample yields around 59,000 clones; around 80% were counted once. Together, the top ten hold more than 5.5% of the sample.

Note on this clone: This receptor's antigen is unknown. No base quality information exists; no much larger clone differs at one position.

Sample: peripheral blood. The TCR sequence derives from a man in his sixties with acute or convalescent COVID-19. Here the chain combines TRBV7-2 and TRBJ2-2; D gene: possibly TRBD1, on 6 matching bases. The DNA sequence is as follows: TGTGCCAGCAGCGCGACAGGAAACGGGGAGCTGTTTTTT. It translates as CASSATGNGELFF.